The rows below give T cell receptor beta chains drawn from one sample of a study of cytomegalovirus exposure and HLA in healthy donors. Here immunoSEQ multiplex PCR was the method, and the copy in TCRdb shows in-frame clones only, minus some. The sample holds about 130,000 clones, 75% to 85% seen once. Sequencing input: PBMCs. The receptors here all came from a woman aged 40 to 55 in good health and CMV-seronegative. The CDR3 runs from the conserved cysteine through the conserved F or W. A D gene is named only where the DNA matches it firmly. Rows may omit the clone size; those that give it use once, few, many or a size class.

J gene | V gene | clone size | D gene | CDR3 protein | CDR3 DNA
TRBJ1-5 | TRBV28 | - | - | CASSFDQGGYQPQHF | TGTGCCAGCAGTTTTGACCAGGGTGGATATCAGCCCCAGCATTTT
TRBJ2-3 | TRBV5-1 | - | - | CASSPRSASGTDTQYF | TGCGCCAGCAGCCCCCGGAGCGCGTCGGGCACAGATACGCAGTATTTT
TRBJ1-5 | TRBV19 | once | TRBD1 | CASSIRAGGSQPQHF | TGTGCCAGTAGTATAAGGGCAGGGGGCAGTCAGCCCCAGCATTTT
TRBJ1-2 | TRBV7-9 | - | - | CASSLGSGIGYTF | TGTGCCAGCAGCTTAGGATCCGGGATCGGCTACACCTTC
TRBJ2-1 | TRBV5-6 | - | TRBD2 | CASSRRAGDEQFF | TGTGCCAGCAGCCGGCGGGCGGGGGATGAGCAGTTCTTC
TRBJ2-7 | TRBV5-6 | - | - | CASSLGGWGYEQYF | TGTGCCAGCAGCTTGGGAGGGTGGGGTTACGAGCAGTACTTC
TRBJ2-1 | TRBV29-1 | - | - | CSVGDRLGSYNEQFF | TGCAGCGTTGGAGACCGACTAGGGTCCTACAATGAGCAGTTCTTC
TRBJ1-1 | TRBV19 | once | TRBD1 | CASLNRDSPMNTEAFF | TGTGCCAGTTTAAACAGGGACAGCCCGATGAACACTGAAGCTTTCTTT
TRBJ2-5 | TRBV9 | - | - | CASSVGPSETQYF | TGTGCCAGCAGCGTAGGGCCTTCAGAGACCCAGTACTTC
TRBJ2-6 | TRBV9 | - | TRBD1 | CASSGRILGAGGHSGANVLTF | TGTGCCAGCAGCGGACGAATTTTGGGGGCAGGGGGTCACTCTGGGGCCAACGTCCTGACTTTC
TRBJ2-1 | TRBV29-1 | - | - | CSVDLAGDNEQFF | TGCAGCGTTGATCTTGCCGGGGACAATGAGCAGTTCTTC
TRBJ2-7 | TRBV6-1 | few | TRBD2 | CASSGTSEAEYF | TGTGCCAGCAGCGGGACTAGCGAAGCGGAGTACTTC
TRBJ1-1 | TRBV5-6 | - | TRBD1 | CASSYGTGRTTEAFF | TGTGCCAGCAGCTACGGGACAGGGAGAACAACTGAAGCTTTCTTT
TRBJ1-1 | TRBV19 | - | - | CASSIAGTTAPEAFF | TGTGCCAGTAGTATAGCCGGGACAACCGCCCCTGAAGCTTTCTTT
TRBJ1-5 | TRBV6-5 | once | - | CASSQSAGMDQPQHF | TGTGCCAGCAGTCAATCCGCAGGGATGGATCAGCCCCAGCATTTT
TRBJ2-5 | TRBV7-9 | - | TRBD2 | CASSLAGTSFETQYF | TGTGCCAGCAGCTTAGCAGGGACTAGCTTTGAGACCCAGTACTTC
TRBJ1-3 | TRBV11-2 | - | - | CASSLDMRVSGNTIYF | TGTGCCAGCAGCTTAGATATGCGGGTCTCTGGAAACACCATATATTTT
TRBJ2-1 | TRBV13 | - | TRBD2 | CASSLDGGGGEQFF | TGTGCCAGCAGCTTAGATGGGGGGGGTGGCGAGCAGTTCTTC
TRBJ1-2 | TRBV7-2 | - | TRBD1 | CASSSDRDRGPGYTF | TGTGCCAGCAGCTCCGACCGGGACAGGGGTCCCGGCTACACCTTC
TRBJ1-1 | TRBV19 | - | - | CASSISRNTEAFF | TGTGCCAGTAGTATTTCTAGGAACACTGAAGCTTTCTTT
TRBJ1-1 | TRBV29-1 | once | - | CSVAGHLEAFF | TGCAGCGTTGCAGGGCACCTTGAAGCTTTCTTT
TRBJ2-7 | TRBV6-5 | - | TRBD2 | CASTGLAAYEQYF | TGTGCCAGCACGGGGCTAGCGGCCTACGAGCAGTACTTC
TRBJ2-1 | TRBV10-1 | - | TRBD2 | CANTSGGAYNEQFF | TGCGCCAATACTAGCGGGGGGGCCTACAATGAGCAGTTCTTC
TRBJ2-1 | TRBV6-5 | - | TRBD2 | CASSYAAGGERNEQFF | TGTGCCAGCAGTTACGCCGCGGGGGGCGAACGGAATGAGCAGTTCTTC
TRBJ2-1 | TRBV11-2 | - | TRBD2 | CASSAGLAGPNEQFF | TGTGCCAGCAGCGCGGGACTAGCGGGGCCCAATGAGCAGTTCTTC
TRBJ2-3 | TRBV12-5 | - | TRBD2 | CASGRTSGGTDTQYF | TGTGCTAGTGGCCGGACTAGCGGAGGCACAGATACGCAGTATTTT
TRBJ1-5 | TRBV29-1 | - | - | CSVSSESNQPQHF | TGCAGCGTCTCATCTGAGAGCAATCAGCCCCAGCATTTT
TRBJ2-3 | TRBV29-1 | - | TRBD2 | CSVDGTSGGAVDTQYF | TGCAGCGTGGACGGGACTAGCGGGGGGGCTGTAGATACGCAGTATTTT
TRBJ2-7 | TRBV6-6 | few | - | CASTDRRDHRDEQYF | TGTGCCAGCACCGATCGCCGGGATCATCGGGACGAGCAGTACTTC
TRBJ1-1 | TRBV7-9 | - | - | CASSLLGARGEAFF | TGTGCCAGCAGCTTATTAGGGGCCAGGGGTGAAGCTTTCTTT
TRBJ1-2 | TRBV9 | - | - | CASSVEPSYGYTF | TGTGCCAGCAGCGTAGAGCCTTCCTATGGCTACACCTTC
TRBJ1-5 | TRBV4-3 | - | - | CASSQDGGLVQPQHF | TGCGCCAGCAGCCAAGACGGGGGGCTAGTTCAGCCCCAGCATTTT
TRBJ1-4 | TRBV5-4 | once | - | CASSLSAMRGEKLFF | TGTGCCAGCAGCTTATCGGCCATGCGGGGGGAAAAACTGTTTTTT
TRBJ2-2 | TRBV4-1 | - | - | CASSIDRVSEGTGELFF | TGCGCCAGCAGCATCGACCGGGTTAGCGAGGGCACCGGGGAGCTGTTTTTT
TRBJ2-2 | TRBV27 | - | TRBD1 | CASSLKQGTAFNTGELFF | TGTGCCAGCAGTTTAAAACAGGGGACAGCTTTTAACACCGGGGAGCTGTTTTTT
TRBJ2-1 | TRBV28 | once | TRBD2 | CASSPSGRAGNEQFF | TGTGCCAGCAGTCCTAGCGGGAGGGCCGGAAATGAGCAGTTCTTC
TRBJ1-6 | TRBV5-8 | - | - | CASSLDRDSPLHF | TGTGCCAGCAGCTTGGACAGGGACTCACCCCTCCACTTT
TRBJ2-7 | TRBV6-5 | few | TRBD2 | CATRLLAGEYEQYF | TGTGCCACCCGCTTGCTAGCGGGAGAATACGAGCAGTACTTC
TRBJ2-7 | TRBV5-1 | - | - | CASSLRISDEQYF | TGCGCCAGCAGCCTGCGGATTAGTGACGAGCAGTACTTC
TRBJ1-4 | TRBV7-8 | - | - | CASSSPGESYEKLFF | TGTGCCAGCAGCTCGCCAGGGGAAAGTTACGAAAAACTGTTTTTT
TRBJ1-6 | TRBV7-2 | - | - | CPSSLARDRGSPLHF | TGTCCCAGCAGCTTAGCGCGGGATCGGGGATCACCCCTCCACTTT
TRBJ1-3 | TRBV7-2 | - | TRBD1 | CASSLGGTGVSGNTIYF | TGTGCCAGCAGCTTAGGAGGGACAGGGGTATCTGGAAACACCATATATTTT
TRBJ2-5 | TRBV14 | - | - | CASSLNQETQYF | TGTGCCAGCAGCCTTAACCAAGAGACCCAGTACTTC
TRBJ1-5 | TRBV29-1 | - | - | CSVVQGSNQPQHF | TGCAGCGTCGTCCAGGGAAGCAATCAGCCCCAGCATTTT
TRBJ2-1 | TRBV9 | - | TRBD2 | CASSVDSGGTSYNEQFF | TGTGCCAGCAGCGTAGACAGCGGGGGGACCTCCTACAATGAGCAGTTCTTC
TRBJ1-1 | TRBV18 | - | - | CASSPRGQAREAEAFF | TGTGCCAGCTCACCACGGGGCCAGGCCAGGGAGGCTGAAGCTTTCTTT
TRBJ2-1 | TRBV7-2 | - | - | CASSFRLREGPHYNEQFF | TGTGCCAGCAGCTTTCGTTTGCGAGAGGGCCCTCACTACAATGAGCAGTTCTTC
TRBJ2-7 | TRBV28 | - | - | CARVSSSRAVGVYEQYF | TGTGCCAGGGTGTCCTCGTCCCGGGCCGTGGGAGTCTACGAGCAGTACTTC
TRBJ2-3 | TRBV6-1 | few | TRBD2 | CASSPRGASTDTQYF | TGTGCCAGCAGCCCGCGGGGGGCCAGCACAGATACGCAGTATTTT
TRBJ1-1 | TRBV9 | - | - | CASSARGDARETEAFF | TGTGCCAGCAGCGCGCGGGGGGACGCCAGGGAAACTGAAGCTTTCTTT
TRBJ1-2 | TRBV5-1 | - | - | CASSSEGVPEYGYTF | TGCGCCAGCAGCTCTGAAGGGGTCCCGGAGTATGGCTACACCTTC